These T cell receptor beta chains were read from a single sample in a study of blood T cell repertoires in COVID-19. Measured with immunoSEQ multiplex PCR; TCRdb has only the in-frame clones, and not every one. The data hold a few hundred thousand clones, with around four fifths observed a single time. Specimen: peripheral blood. The receptors stem from a man between 60 and 75 years old with acute or convalescent COVID-19. Each CDR3 is given with its conserved first and last residue. A D gene is named only where the DNA matches it firmly. Only some rows state a clone size, as once, few, many or a class for expanded clones.

>TRBV7-9|.|TRBJ1-5|.
CASSFPRQGNSNQPQHF
TGTGCCAGCAGCTTTCCAAGGCAGGGAAATAGCAATCAGCCCCAGCATTTT
>TRBV5-1|.|TRBJ2-5|.
CASSLARQGYQETQYF
TGCGCCAGCAGCTTGGCCCGCCAGGGGTACCAAGAGACCCAGTACTTC
>TRBV24-1|.|TRBJ1-5|TRBD1
CATSDPPDRVNSNQPQHF
TGTGCCACCAGTGATCCGCCAGACAGGGTAAACAGCAATCAGCCCCAGCATTTT
>TRBV27|.|TRBJ2-1|.
CASSPTQGWFNEQFF
TGTGCCAGCAGTCCCACACAGGGTTGGTTCAATGAGCAGTTCTTC
>TRBV5-1|.|TRBJ2-1|TRBD2
CASSFPQLAGGVSSYNEQFF
TGCGCCAGCAGCTTCCCCCAACTAGCGGGGGGGGTTAGCTCCTACAATGAGCAGTTCTTC
>TRBV5-1|few|TRBJ1-6|TRBD1
CASSTQVGQGGSPLHF
TGCGCCAGCAGCACCCAGGTGGGACAGGGAGGCTCACCCCTCCACTTT
>TRBV4-3|.|TRBJ2-1|.
CASSRQGFNEQFF
TGCGCCAGCAGCCGTCAGGGGTTCAATGAGCAGTTCTTC
>TRBV19|.|TRBJ1-5|.
CAAASRGSQPQHF
TGTGCCGCGGCCAGTAGGGGAAGTCAGCCCCAGCATTTT
>TRBV2|.|TRBJ1-1|TRBD1
CASSEAGQRNTEAFF
TGTGCCAGCAGTGAAGCGGGACAGAGGAACACTGAAGCTTTCTTT
>TRBV3-1/TRBV3-2|.|TRBJ2-7|.
CASSQGRSWGAGYEQYF
TGTGCCAGCAGCCAAGGACGTTCGTGGGGCGCCGGCTACGAGCAGTACTTC
>TRBV28|once|TRBJ2-4|TRBD1
CASSSMTGGAKNIQYF
TGTGCCAGCAGTTCGATGACAGGGGGGGCCAAAAACATTCAGTACTTC
>TRBV18|once|TRBJ1-1|TRBD1
CASSPRRGREDTEAFF
TGTGCCAGCTCACCGCGGAGGGGGCGGGAGGACACTGAAGCTTTCTTT
>TRBV7-9|once|TRBJ1-1|.
CASSLDLIAEAFF
TGTGCCAGCAGCTTAGATTTAATCGCTGAAGCTTTCTTT
>TRBV28|.|TRBJ2-7|TRBD1
CASSSSGTGDHEQYF
TGTGCCAGCAGTTCCTCCGGGACAGGGGACCACGAGCAGTACTTC
>TRBV5-1|.|TRBJ2-5|.
CASSLGSAGETQYF
TGCGCCAGCAGCTTGGGATCAGCGGGAGAGACCCAGTACTTC
>TRBV10-3|.|TRBJ1-1|.
CAIKTENTEAFF
TGTGCCATCAAAACTGAGAACACTGAAGCTTTCTTT
>TRBV7-9|.|TRBJ2-7|.
CASSLVQGPYEQYF
TGTGCCAGCAGCTTAGTACAGGGTCCCTACGAGCAGTACTTC
>TRBV2|.|TRBJ1-1|.
CASNQAGRGTEAFF
TGTGCCAGCAACCAGGCCGGGAGGGGGACTGAAGCTTTCTTT
>TRBV7-2|.|TRBJ2-2|.
CASSLTGANTGELFF
TGTGCCAGCAGCTTGACGGGAGCGAACACCGGGGAGCTGTTTTTT
>TRBV7-9|.|TRBJ1-1|.
CASSFVAGGTEAFF
TGTGCCAGCAGCTTCGTGGCGGGGGGGACTGAAGCTTTCTTT
>TRBV7-3|.|TRBJ1-6|TRBD1
CASSSRQGTPLHF
TGTGCCAGCAGCTCGCGACAGGGTACACCCCTCCACTTT
>TRBV29-1|.|TRBJ1-5|TRBD1
CSVALQGAQNQPQHF
TGCAGCGTTGCTCTTCAGGGGGCGCAAAATCAGCCCCAGCATTTT
>TRBV5-1|.|TRBJ2-1|TRBD2
CASSWLAGLGNEQFF
TGCGCCAGCAGCTGGCTAGCGGGACTGGGCAATGAGCAGTTCTTC
>TRBV6-2/TRBV6-3|.|TRBJ1-5|.
CASSKTENQPQHF
TGTGCCAGCAGCAAGACAGAAAATCAGCCCCAGCATTTT
>TRBV29-1|.|TRBJ2-7|TRBD1
CSVPTSGTGGSYEQYF
TGCAGCGTACCTACATCCGGGACAGGGGGCTCCTACGAGCAGTACTTC
>TRBV29-1|.|TRBJ2-2|TRBD2
CSVPGLANTGELFF
TGCAGCGTTCCGGGACTAGCGAACACCGGGGAGCTGTTTTTT
>TRBV5-1|.|TRBJ2-3|.
CASSLYTLSTDTQYF
TGCGCCAGCAGCTTATACACCCTTAGCACAGATACGCAGTATTTT
>TRBV11-3|once|TRBJ1-3|TRBD1
CASSSGQGNTIYF
TGTGCCAGCAGCTCGGGACAGGGGAACACCATATATTTT
>TRBV10-3|once|TRBJ1-2|.
CAISDFGAHLAIYGYTF
TGTGCCATCAGTGATTTTGGGGCCCATCTTGCCATCTATGGCTACACCTTC
>TRBV6-6|many|TRBJ2-3|TRBD2
CASSRGLAGGPDTQYF
TGTGCCAGCAGTCGAGGACTAGCGGGGGGCCCAGATACGCAGTATTTT
>TRBV19|.|TRBJ1-1|.
CASSIIEGTEAFF
TGTGCCAGTAGTATTATTGAGGGCACTGAAGCTTTCTTT
>TRBV9|once|TRBJ2-1|TRBD2
CASSAQGLAGYYEQFF
TGTGCCAGCAGCGCTCAGGGACTAGCGGGATACTATGAGCAGTTCTTC
>TRBV7-2|.|TRBJ2-1|TRBD2
CASSLGSGRRLNNEQFF
TGTGCCAGCAGCTTGGGCAGCGGGAGAAGACTAAACAATGAGCAGTTCTTC
>TRBV2|.|TRBJ2-2|.
CASRPDLVGELFF
TGTGCCAGCAGGCCCGACTTGGTCGGGGAGCTGTTTTTT
>TRBV25-1|.|TRBJ2-1|.
CASSDLYNEQFF
TGTGCCAGCAGTGACCTCTACAATGAGCAGTTCTTC
>TRBV16|few|TRBJ1-2|.
CASSPPRQATYGYTF
TGTGCCAGCAGCCCCCCGAGACAGGCCACGTATGGCTACACCTTC
>TRBV6-2/TRBV6-3|.|TRBJ2-3|.
CASSLSTSRSGNF
TGTGCCAGCAGCCTATCAACATCCAGGTCAGGGAATTTT
>TRBV1|.|TRBJ2-7|.
CTSSQDRRDPGGVEQYF
TGCACCAGCAGCCAAGATAGGAGAGACCCCGGAGGGGTTGAGCAGTACTTC
>TRBV7-8|.|TRBJ2-2|.
CASSLRGELFF
TGTGCCAGCAGCCTCAGAGGGGAGCTGTTTTTT
>TRBV5-1|.|TRBJ2-5|.
CASSGTGKETQYF
TGCGCCAGTTCCGGAACAGGAAAAGAGACCCAGTACTTC
>TRBV18|.|TRBJ1-1|TRBD1
CASSPPGQQNTEAFF
TGTGCCAGCTCACCCCCGGGACAGCAGAACACTGAAGCTTTCTTT
>TRBV14|.|TRBJ2-7|.
CASSQGVQHPYEQYF
TGTGCCAGCAGCCAAGGCGTACAGCATCCCTACGAGCAGTACTTC
>TRBV18|.|TRBJ2-1|.
CASSPAPSSSYNEQFF
TGTGCCAGCTCACCAGCCCCCTCTAGCTCCTACAATGAGCAGTTCTTC
>TRBV7-3|few|TRBJ1-6|.
CASSPGANSPLHF
TGTGCCAGCAGCCCAGGGGCTAATTCACCCCTCCACTTT
>TRBV27|.|TRBJ1-4|TRBD1
CASRNRDSSANEKLFF
TGTGCCAGCAGAAACCGGGACAGTTCTGCTAATGAAAAACTGTTTTTT
>TRBV30|once|TRBJ1-2|TRBD1
CAGPLTGGFGYTF
TGTGCCGGTCCATTGACAGGGGGGTTTGGCTACACCTTC
>TRBV29-1|.|TRBJ2-7|.
CSVEKGLGVGAYEQYF
TGCAGCGTTGAAAAGGGGCTCGGAGTTGGGGCCTACGAGCAGTACTTC
>TRBV11-2|.|TRBJ2-7|.
CASSLAGDLYEQYF
TGTGCCAGCAGCTTAGCCGGAGATCTATACGAGCAGTACTTC
>TRBV5-5|.|TRBJ2-6|TRBD1
CASSLMRTGTVAGANVLTF
TGTGCCAGCAGCTTGATGAGGACAGGGACTGTTGCTGGGGCCAACGTCCTGACTTTC
>TRBV5-1|.|TRBJ2-3|TRBD2
CASSFVGGSTDTQYF
TGCGCCAGCAGCTTTGTGGGAGGGAGCACAGATACGCAGTATTTT